This T cell receptor beta chain was recovered during a study of cytomegalovirus exposure and HLA in healthy donors. At the level of the study: The platform used for the roughly 130 validation repertoires matched that of the roughly 630 first-cohort repertoires, a later analysis reported. General observations from the study: Rare TCR sequences predominated, though certain public TCRs were found in many donors. Altogether, some 170 TCR beta chains were recorded as cytomegalovirus-associated.

Here immunoSEQ multiplex PCR was the method, and the copy in TCRdb shows in-frame clones only, minus some. The sample has fewer than 250,000 clones, roughly 85% seen once. Regarding this clone: Its target is unknown.

Germline loops: CDR1 MNHEY, CDR2 SMNVEV (reference sequence). The CDR3 is 14 amino acids. V lost 0 bases, J lost 8 bases, and 13 bases lay in between. Sequenced material: PBMCs. The chain has TRBV27 and TRBJ1-2, with D maybe TRBD1 (6 bases). The TCR sequence derives from a woman aged 18-29 years in good health and CMV-seronegative. The CDR3: CASSLSPGEGGYTF. In DNA, the CDR3 is TGTGCCAGCAGTTTATCCCCAGGGGAAGGAGGCTACACCTTC.